Detailed here is one T cell receptor (beta chain). Its antigen is not identified. As for time point: week 47, end of study. Doses of 300 ug of mutant IDH1 20-mer peptide were given with topical imiquimod. Vaccination of patients was performed eight times, in weeks 1, 3, 5, 7, 11, 15, 19 and 23. This sample was taken from a study of a mutant IDH1 vaccine in newly diagnosed glioma. The germline CDR1 and CDR2 sequences are SGHAT and FQNNGV. Trimming shortened V by 5 bases and J by 2 bases, and 12 bases separated the two germline ends. This CDR3 is 14 amino acids long. Sequencing used immunoSEQ multiplex PCR; TCRdb keeps in-frame clones, though not all of them. The data contain 45,000 to 65,000 clones, less than 70% of them seen just once; the ten biggest clones take up roughly 5%.

The chain combines TRBV11-2 with TRBJ1-2, with no clear D. The TCR sequence derives from a man aged 35 to 55 with glioma. Some clones in this sample may be carry-over from other donors' samples. Source: peripheral blood mononuclear cells (PBMCs), taken from a glioma patient whose treatment included an IDH1 peptide vaccine. The CDR3 DNA follows: TGTGCCAGCAGCGCCACTAGGCCGAACTATGGCTACACCTTC. It translates to CASSATRPNYGYTF.